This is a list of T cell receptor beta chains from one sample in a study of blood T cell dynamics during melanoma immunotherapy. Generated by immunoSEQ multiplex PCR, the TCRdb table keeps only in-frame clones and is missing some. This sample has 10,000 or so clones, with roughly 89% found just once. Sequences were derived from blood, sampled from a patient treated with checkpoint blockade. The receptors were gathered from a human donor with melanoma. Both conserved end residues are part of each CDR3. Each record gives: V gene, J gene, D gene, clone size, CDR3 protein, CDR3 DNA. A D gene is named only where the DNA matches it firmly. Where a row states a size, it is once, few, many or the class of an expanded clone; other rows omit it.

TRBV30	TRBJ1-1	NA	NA	CAWGGQQNTEAFF	TGTGCCTGGGGTGGGCAGCAGAACACTGAAGCTTTCTTT
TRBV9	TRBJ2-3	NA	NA	CASSPAVEPVTDTQYF	TGTGCCAGCAGCCCCGCCGTGGAGCCGGTCACAGATACGCAGTATTTT
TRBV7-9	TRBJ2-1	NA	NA	CASSLVLTWYEQFF	TGTGCCAGCAGCTTAGTCCTCACTTGGTATGAGCAGTTCTTC
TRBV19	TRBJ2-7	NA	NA	CASSEGGGSYEQYF	TGTGCCAGTAGTGAGGGGGGCGGCTCCTACGAGCAGTACTTC
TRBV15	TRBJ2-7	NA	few	CATSREGGSYEQYF	TGTGCCACCAGCAGAGAAGGGGGCTCCTACGAGCAGTACTTC
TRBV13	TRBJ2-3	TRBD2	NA	CASSSPSGPDTQYF	TGTGCCAGCAGCTCCCCTAGCGGGCCAGATACGCAGTATTTT
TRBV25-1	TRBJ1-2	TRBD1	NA	CASSPNLDRSGYTF	TGTGCCAGCAGCCCTAACCTGGACAGGTCTGGCTACACCTTC
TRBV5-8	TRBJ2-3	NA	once	CASSFGGRGTQYF	TGTGCCAGCAGCTTTGGGGGGCGGGGAACGCAGTATTTT
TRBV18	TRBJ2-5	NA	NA	CASSPGTQETQYF	TGTGCCAGCTCACCAGGCACCCAAGAGACCCAGTACTTC
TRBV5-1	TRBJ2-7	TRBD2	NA	CASGWTSEDSEQYF	TGCGCCAGCGGCTGGACTAGCGAGGACTCCGAGCAGTACTTC
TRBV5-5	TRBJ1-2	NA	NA	CASSPTLPSYGYTF	TGTGCCAGCAGCCCAACCTTACCTAGCTATGGCTACACCTTC
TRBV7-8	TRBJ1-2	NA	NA	CASSPGGGGYGYTF	TGTGCCAGCAGCCCCGGGGGCGGGGGCTATGGCTACACCTTC
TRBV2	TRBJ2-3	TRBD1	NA	CASSGRTGTTDTQYF	TGTGCCAGCAGTGGCCGGACAGGGACCACAGATACGCAGTATTTT
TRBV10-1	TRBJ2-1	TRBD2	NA	CASSPGLAGRGPYNEQFF	TGCGCCAGCAGCCCGGGGTTAGCGGGACGGGGGCCCTACAATGAGCAGTTCTTC
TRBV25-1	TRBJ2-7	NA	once	CASSGPALEQYF	TGTGCCAGCAGCGGGCCAGCTCTCGAGCAGTACTTC
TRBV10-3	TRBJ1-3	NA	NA	CAISMVGATSGNTIYF	TGTGCCATCAGTATGGTGGGGGCGACCTCTGGAAACACCATATATTTT
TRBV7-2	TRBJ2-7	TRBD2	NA	CASSLSGTYTYEQYF	TGTGCCAGCAGCCTTAGCGGGACTTACACCTACGAGCAGTACTTC
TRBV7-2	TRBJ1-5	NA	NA	CASSSERTQPQHF	TGTGCCAGCAGCTCAGAACGCACTCAGCCCCAGCATTTT
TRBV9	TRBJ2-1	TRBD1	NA	CASSVGVRDRGGSYNEQFF	TGTGCCAGCAGCGTAGGGGTTAGGGACAGGGGTGGGTCCTACAATGAGCAGTTCTTC
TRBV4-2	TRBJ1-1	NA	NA	CASSQLGGEAFF	TGTGCCAGCAGCCAACTGGGGGGGGAAGCTTTCTTT
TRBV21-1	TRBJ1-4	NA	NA	CASSKSRDPTNEKLFF	TGTGCCAGCAGCAAGAGCCGGGACCCAACTAATGAAAAACTGTTTTTT
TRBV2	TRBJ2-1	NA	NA	CASSSGVEQFF	TGTGCCAGCAGTTCGGGGGTTGAGCAGTTCTTC
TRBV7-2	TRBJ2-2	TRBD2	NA	CASSLTSGSNTGELFF	TGTGCCAGCAGCTTGACTAGCGGAAGCAACACCGGGGAGCTGTTTTTT